The 2 T cell receptor beta chains below come from one sample, sequenced in a study of early T cells in non-severe SARS-CoV-2 infection. TCRdb fed the 5' RACE reads into MiXCR, producing one record per CDR3 protein. Here the sample spans 48,000 or so distinct CDR3 sequences, more than 5.5% being singletons. The sequences come from whole blood, collected at baseline. These receptors originate from an adult who was a healthcare worker with PCR-confirmed SARS-CoV-2 infection or an uninfected control (not recorded which).

This clonotype was seen a few times. The V gene is TRBV18, the J gene TRBJ2-7; 12 bases line up with TRBD1. V dropped 3 bases and J dropped 6; count of bases not matched to a gene: 0. This CDR3 spans 13 amino acids. CDR1 and CDR2 (germline): KGHSH, LQKENI. CDR3 DNA sequence: TGTGCCAGCTCACCGGGACAGGGGGCCGAGCAGTACTTC. It is translated as CASSPGQGAEQYF.

This clonotype was recorded a few times. This sequence joins TRBV7-9 and TRBJ2-3; possible D gene TRBD1, 5 bases. The CDR3 consists of 15 residues. CDR1 is SEHNR, CDR2 FQNEAQ, per germline (reference sequence). The V end was cut by 4 bases, the J end by 2 bases, with 13 bases between. The CDR3, as DNA: TGTGCCAGCAGCTCGCCGTGGGGCGCCACAGATACGCAGTATTTT. This translates into CASSSPWGATDTQYF. The entire variable domain, with the rest obtained from reference TRBV7-9 and TRBJ2-3, is as follows: DTGVSQNPRHKITKRGQNVTFRCDPISEHNRLYWYRQTLGQGPEFLTYFQNEAQLEKSRLLSDRFSAERPKGSFSTLEIQRTEQGDSAMYLCASSSPWGATDTQYFGPGTRLTVL.